The 27 T cell receptor beta chains reported below all come from one sample, sequenced in a study of T cell changes during pregnancy in multiple sclerosis. Sequencing was performed with immunoSEQ multiplex PCR; in TCRdb, only in-frame clones are kept and a portion is missing. The sample records about 40,000 clones, roughly 92% being singletons. The sample was peripheral blood, taken before pregnancy. The receptors were gathered from a female donor with multiple sclerosis, enrolled in a pregnancy study.

The chain joins TRBV7-9 to TRBJ2-1, with D possibly matching TRBD1 (6 bases). The CDR3 consists of 14 residues. The V end was cut by 11 bases, the J end by 0 bases, with 14 bases between. Germline lookup yields CDR1 SEHNR and CDR2 FQNEAQ (reference sequence). The CDR3 nucleotides are TGTGCCGGGGGAACAGGGTTCTCCTACAATGAGCAGTTCTTC. This sequence encodes CAGGTGFSYNEQFF.

This clone has just a few counts. The rearrangement uses TRBV27 and TRBJ2-5; 9 bases map to TRBD1. CDR1 and CDR2 from the germline V gene are MNHEY and SMNVEV (reference sequence). J gave up 4 bases and V 3 bases, and 0 bases lay outside the gene matches. The CDR3 totals 13 residues. The CDR3 coding sequence is TGTGCCAGCAGTTTGACAGGGGGAGAGACCCAGTACTTC. Translated, it gives CASSLTGGETQYF.

The V and J genes are TRBV27 and TRBJ1-3; the D is unclear. V was trimmed by 4 bases and J by 0 bases, leaving 7 bases between them. The CDR3 spans 14 residues. Germline V gene sequence: CDR1 MNHEY, CDR2 SMNVEV (reference sequence). The CDR3 spells CASSSTSSGNTIYF. CDR3 nucleotide sequence: TGTGCCAGCAGTTCCACGAGCTCTGGAAACACCATATATTTT.

This clone has just one count. The chain is built from TRBV11-2 and TRBJ1-4, with 7 bases matching TRBD1. V lost 1 base to trimming and J lost 5 bases; unmatched junction nucleotides: 7. This CDR3 has 16 residues. Germline-derived CDR1 and CDR2 are SGHAT and FQNNGV. CDR3 protein: CASSLALGQLNEKLFF. As DNA, the CDR3 is TGTGCCAGCAGCTTAGCCCTGGGACAGTTAAATGAAAAACTGTTTTTT. The entire variable domain, with the rest obtained from reference TRBV11-2 and TRBJ1-4, is as follows: EAGVAQSPRYKIIEKRQSVAFWCNPISGHATLYWYQQILGQGPKLLIQFQNNGVVDDSQLPKDRFSAERLKGVDSTLKIQPAKLEDSAVYLCASSLALGQLNEKLFFGSGTQLSVL.

This chain joins TRBV5-1 and TRBJ2-7; 8 bases match TRBD1. CDR3 length: 12 residues. The V gene's germline CDR1 is SGHRS and CDR2 YFSETQ. With 4 bases clipped from V and 6 bases from J, the junction kept 3 bases outside the gene matches. In nucleotides, the CDR3 is TGCGCCAGCAGCACAGACAGGGGCGAGCAGTACTTC. Amino acid sequence: CASSTDRGEQYF.

This clone was counted a single time. The rearrangement uses TRBV28 and TRBJ1-2; D is perhaps TRBD1 (6 bases). This CDR3 is built from 14 residues. The V and J ends lost 1 base and 4 bases respectively, with 10 bases between them. Germline loops: CDR1 MDHEN, CDR2 SYDVKM. The CDR3 DNA reads TGTGCCAGCAGTTTATCCGGACAGCTCTATGGCTACACCTTC. It yields the protein CASSLSGQLYGYTF.

The gene calls are TRBV11-2 and TRBJ2-5; the D gene is possibly TRBD2 (6 bases). With 0 bases removed from V and 5 bases from J, the gap between germline ends came to 10 bases. The CDR3 runs 14 residues. Germline V CDR1 and CDR2: SGHAT, FQNNGV. The CDR3 DNA is TGTGCCAGCAGCTTAGACCGGGGGTGGGAGACCCAGTACTTC. It encodes CASSLDRGWETQYF. The entire variable domain, with the rest obtained from reference TRBV11-2 and TRBJ2-5, is as follows: EAGVAQSPRYKIIEKRQSVAFWCNPISGHATLYWYQQILGQGPKLLIQFQNNGVVDDSQLPKDRFSAERLKGVDSTLKIQPAKLEDSAVYLCASSLDRGWETQYFGPGTRLLVL.

The sample holds one count of this clone. The chain's CDR3 is CASSPVAGGVGDTQYF. The CDR3 nucleotides are TGTGCCAGCAGTCCCGTAGCGGGAGGGGTTGGAGATACGCAGTATTTT. The V call is TRBV27, the J call TRBJ2-3, with 11 bases lining up with TRBD2. V shed 5 bases and J 5 bases; nucleotides not matched to a gene: 9. The CDR3 contains 16 residues. Germline assignment: CDR1 MNHEY and CDR2 SMNVEV (reference sequence).

The rearrangement uses TRBV18 and TRBJ2-6; D gene ambiguous. The CDR3 length is 16 residues. CDR1 KGHSH and CDR2 LQKENI come from the germline V gene. V lost 0 bases, J lost 2 bases, and 8 bases lay in between. The CDR3 sequence: CASSPPSPAGANVLTF. For the CDR3, the DNA is TGTGCCAGCTCACCACCATCGCCAGCTGGGGCCAACGTCCTGACTTTC.

The chain combines TRBV7-6 with TRBJ2-2; D possibly corresponds to TRBD2 (5 bases). The ends were cut back, 1 base at V and 5 bases at J, with 8 bases in the middle. Germline values: CDR1 SGHVS, CDR2 FNYEAQ. The CDR3 totals 14 residues. CDR3 nucleotides: TGTGCCAGCAGCTTAGATCGGAGGACCGGGGAGCTGTTTTTT. This sequence encodes CASSLDRRTGELFF. Supplemented by reference TRBV7-6 and TRBJ2-2, the full variable domain reads GAGVSQSPRYKVTKRGQDVALRCDPISGHVSLYWYRQALGQGPEFLTYFNYEAQQDKSGLPNDRFSAERPEGSISTLTIQRTEQRDSAMYRCASSLDRRTGELFFGEGSRLTVL.

V and J are TRBV6-5 and TRBJ2-3, with D possibly TRBD1 on 6 matching bases. CDR1 is MNHEY and CDR2 is SVGAGI in the germline V gene. Deletions cut 2 bases from V and 4 bases from J, with 13 bases between. The CDR3 has 15 amino acids. The CDR3 protein is CASSYRGQWADTQYF. As DNA, the CDR3 is TGTGCCAGCAGTTACCGAGGACAGTGGGCAGATACGCAGTATTTT.

This clone was recorded once. V and J are TRBV27 and TRBJ2-1; 13 bases are a match to TRBD2. The CDR3 runs to 15 residues. Germline CDR1 and CDR2: MNHEY and SMNVEV (reference sequence). Trimming cost V 5 bases and J 6 bases; bases outside gene matches: 4. The CDR3 DNA is TGTGCCAGCAGTCCCACTAGCGGGGGGGGCAATGAGCAGTTCTTC. Encoded protein: CASSPTSGGGNEQFF.

This clone is a singleton in its sample. The chain links TRBV18 to TRBJ1-3; 7 nucleotides line up with TRBD1. Germline loops: CDR1 KGHSH, CDR2 LQKENI. This CDR3 region has 14 residues. V shed 4 bases and J 6 bases; nucleotides not matched to a gene: 6. The CDR3 sequence: CASSQGQEPNTIYF. The CDR3 region has the DNA TGTGCCAGCTCACAAGGACAGGAGCCAAACACCATATATTTT.

The chain couples TRBV2 to TRBJ1-2, with D perhaps matching TRBD1 (5 bases). Germline V CDR1 and CDR2: SNHLY, FYNNEI. Between the trimmed V and J ends, which lost 6 bases and 11 bases, there was a span of 13 bases. CDR3 length: 11 residues. The CDR3 DNA follows: TGTGCCAGCAGCCAACTTAAGGGGTACACCTTC. Protein product: CASSQLKGYTF.

The chain recombines TRBV10-1 with TRBJ2-3; TRBD1 matches at 9 bases. J gave up 1 base and V 3 bases, and 5 bases lay outside the gene matches. Germline V gene lookup returns CDR1 WNHNN and CDR2 SYGVQD (reference sequence). The CDR3 runs 16 residues. In DNA, the CDR3 is TGCGCCAGCAGTGATCCGGACAGGGGTGGCACAGATACGCAGTATTTT. This encodes CASSDPDRGGTDTQYF.

Written as DNA, the CDR3 is TGTGCCAGCAGCTTAGCCGTTAGCTCCTACGAGCAGTACTTC. Translation: CASSLAVSSYEQYF. The rearrangement uses TRBV7-9 and TRBJ2-7; D is unclear. Between the trimmed V and J ends, which lost 0 bases and 0 bases, there was a span of 6 bases. The CDR3 spans 14 residues. Germline CDR1 and CDR2: SEHNR and FQNEAQ (reference sequence).

The chain couples TRBV30 to TRBJ2-3; 13 positions agree with TRBD2. Germline values: CDR1 GTSNPN, CDR2 SVGIG (reference sequence). This CDR3 has 15 residues. Losses at the gene ends were 5 bases for V and 3 bases for J; bases not matched to a gene: 5. The CDR3 sequence: CAWGGLAGWTDTQYF. The CDR3, as DNA: TGTGCCTGGGGGGGACTAGCGGGATGGACAGATACGCAGTATTTT.

The chain links TRBV27 to TRBJ2-7; 8 bases align to TRBD1. This CDR3 has 15 residues. Per the germline V gene, CDR1 is MNHEY and CDR2 is SMNVEV (reference sequence). The V segment lost 5 bases and the J segment 6 bases; nucleotides outside the gene matches: 12. The CDR3 bases are TGTGCCAGCAGTCCTTTACTGACAGGGGTGGCCGAGCAGTACTTC. This gives the protein CASSPLLTGVAEQYF.

This clone was counted a single time. The chain carries TRBV18 and TRBJ2-3; TRBD2 is a possible D gene (5 bases). CDR1 KGHSH and CDR2 LQKENI come from the germline V gene. The CDR3 is 17 amino acids. The V gene lost 2 bases and the J gene lost 2 bases, with 17 bases spanning the gap. CDR3 DNA: TGTGCCAGCTCACCATCCCCCATAAGGAGGTACACAGATACGCAGTATTTT. Protein: CASSPSPIRRYTDTQYF.

The rearrangement links TRBV29-1 to TRBJ2-3, with D unresolved. The length of the CDR3 is 11 residues. Trimming took 4 bases from V and 5 from J, leaving 7 bases between them. Germline values: CDR1 SQVTM, CDR2 ANQGSEA. The CDR3 spells CSVAGLDTQYF. The CDR3 coding sequence is TGCAGCGTTGCGGGTTTAGATACGCAGTATTTT.

The chain combines TRBV10-1 with TRBJ1-1; 9 positions match TRBD1. Germline-derived CDR1 and CDR2 are WNHNN and SYGVQD (reference sequence). This CDR3 has 16 residues. V shed 5 bases and J 4 bases; nucleotides not matched to a gene: 11. In DNA, the CDR3 is TGCGCCAGCAGTTGCCGGGACAGGGCAGCTTGCACTGAAGCTTTCTTT. Its protein is CASSCRDRAACTEAFF.

The chain uses TRBV9 and TRBJ2-3, with TRBD1 matching 11 bases. This CDR3 is 15 amino acids long. V lost 4 bases and J lost 1; bases outside the gene matches: 2. In germline, CDR1 is SGDLS, CDR2 YYNGEE. CDR3 DNA sequence: TGTGCCAGCAGCTGGGGACAGGGGGGCACAGATACGCAGTATTTT. Amino acids: CASSWGQGGTDTQYF.

The chain combines TRBV18 with TRBJ2-3; TRBD2 matches 7 bases. With 3 bases clipped from V and 3 bases from J, the junction kept 9 bases outside the gene matches. In germline, CDR1 is KGHSH, CDR2 LQKENI. The CDR3 runs to 16 residues. The CDR3 reads CASSPGREKGTDTQYF. The CDR3 nucleotides are TGTGCCAGCTCACCGGGGCGGGAGAAGGGGACAGATACGCAGTATTTT.

The chain has TRBV19 and TRBJ1-1, with D hard to call. Trimming pared 0 bases from V and 0 bases from J, leaving 14 bases between. Per germline, CDR1 LNHDA and CDR2 SQIVND (reference sequence). This CDR3 spans 17 amino acids. As DNA, the CDR3 is TGTGCCAGTAGTATAGATCTTCGATATCGGGTGAACACTGAAGCTTTCTTT. Protein product: CASSIDLRYRVNTEAFF.

This clone is a singleton in its sample. The CDR3 coding sequence is TGCAGCGTTGCGAGTAGATTCGGGGATGAGCAGTTCTTC. It yields the protein CSVASRFGDEQFF. This chain uses TRBV29-1 with TRBJ2-1; tentative D call: TRBD2 (5 bases). Germline V CDR1 and CDR2: SQVTM, ANQGSEA. Trimming left V 4 bases short and J 8 bases short, with 15 bases between. The CDR3 length is 13 residues.

The chain recombines TRBV6-5 with TRBJ2-1; 8 bases fit TRBD2. This CDR3 region has 15 residues. The germline gives CDR1 MNHEY, CDR2 SVGAGI. J gave up 9 bases and V 5 bases, and 12 bases lay outside the gene matches. The DNA for the CDR3 is TGTGCCAGCAGTACGGTAGCGGGGTGGGAGGGTGAGCAGTTCTTC. Translating gives CASSTVAGWEGEQFF.

This rearrangement joins TRBV6-6 to TRBJ1-1, with D possibly TRBD1 on 6 matching bases. Looked up from germline, CDR1 is MNHNY and CDR2 is SVGAGI (reference sequence). V lost 4 bases and J lost 1, with 13 bases in between. The CDR3 extends over 15 amino acids. CDR3 loop: CASSSDSPQNTEAFF. The CDR3 region has the DNA TGTGCCAGCAGTTCGGACAGCCCTCAGAACACTGAAGCTTTCTTT.